A selection of T cell receptor beta chains follows, all from one sample in a study of blood T cell repertoires in COVID-19. Measured with immunoSEQ multiplex PCR; TCRdb has only the in-frame clones, and not every one. The data contain about 98,000 clones, 92% of them singletons. Sequencing was performed on peripheral blood. Source of these receptors: a woman between 50 and 59 years old with COVID-19, enrolled during active disease. Both conserved end residues are part of each CDR3. A D gene is named only where the DNA matches it firmly. Rows may omit the clone size; those that give it use once, few, many or a size class.

clone_size: -
j_call: TRBJ2-1
d_call: TRBD2
v_call: TRBV5-1
cdr3_nt: TGCGCCAGCAGCTTGTCGCTCAGCGGGGGGGCCAACAATGAGCAGTTCTTC
cdr3_aa: CASSLSLSGGANNEQFF

clone_size: -
j_call: TRBJ1-5
d_call: TRBD1
v_call: TRBV3-1/TRBV3-2
cdr3_nt: TGTGCCAGCAGCTGGGGACAGAAGCAGCCCCAGCATTTT
cdr3_aa: CASSWGQKQPQHF

clone_size: -
j_call: TRBJ1-4
d_call: TRBD1
v_call: TRBV6-5
cdr3_nt: TGTGCCAGCATAACCGACAGGGGGCGCAATGAAAAACTGTTTTTT
cdr3_aa: CASITDRGRNEKLFF

clone_size: -
j_call: TRBJ2-5
d_call: -
v_call: TRBV3-1/TRBV3-2
cdr3_nt: TGTGCCAGCAGCGAACCCAGAGGGCGGACCCAGTACTTC
cdr3_aa: CASSEPRGRTQYF

clone_size: -
j_call: TRBJ1-2
d_call: -
v_call: TRBV3-1/TRBV3-2
cdr3_nt: TGTGCCAGCAGCCACCTACAACAGAGAAACTATGGCTACACCTTC
cdr3_aa: CASSHLQQRNYGYTF

clone_size: -
j_call: TRBJ2-2
d_call: TRBD2
v_call: TRBV5-1
cdr3_nt: TGCGCCAGCAGCTTTCCTAGCGGGGTGCCCCTGGGGAACACCGGGGAGCTGTTTTTT
cdr3_aa: CASSFPSGVPLGNTGELFF

clone_size: -
j_call: TRBJ2-3
d_call: -
v_call: TRBV29-1
cdr3_nt: TGCAGCGTTGAACAGGTCACAGATACGCAGTATTTT
cdr3_aa: CSVEQVTDTQYF

clone_size: -
j_call: TRBJ1-1
d_call: -
v_call: TRBV14
cdr3_nt: TGTGCCAGCAGCCAAGACGACTTCAACACTGAAGCTTTCTTT
cdr3_aa: CASSQDDFNTEAFF

clone_size: -
j_call: TRBJ1-1
d_call: -
v_call: TRBV7-9
cdr3_nt: TGTGCCAGCAGCTTCGGGCCCCGAGGGGGGAACACTGAAGCTTTCTTT
cdr3_aa: CASSFGPRGGNTEAFF

clone_size: -
j_call: TRBJ2-5
d_call: -
v_call: TRBV6-5
cdr3_nt: TGTGCCACCCAGATATCGACGAGGATCCAAGAGACCCAGTACTTC
cdr3_aa: CATQISTRIQETQYF

clone_size: -
j_call: TRBJ2-2
d_call: TRBD2
v_call: TRBV5-4
cdr3_nt: TGTGCCAGCAGCCCAACCACCTTCGGCGGGGGGGCGAACACCGGGGAGCTGTTTTTT
cdr3_aa: CASSPTTFGGGANTGELFF

clone_size: -
j_call: TRBJ1-3
d_call: TRBD1
v_call: TRBV18
cdr3_nt: TGTGCCAGCTCACTTCGGACAGGGCCCCCCTCTGGAAACACCATATATTTT
cdr3_aa: CASSLRTGPPSGNTIYF

clone_size: -
j_call: TRBJ1-2
d_call: -
v_call: TRBV18
cdr3_nt: TGTGCCAGCTCACCGAGGGATGGCTATGGCTACACCTTC
cdr3_aa: CASSPRDGYGYTF

clone_size: -
j_call: TRBJ1-2
d_call: TRBD1
v_call: TRBV2
cdr3_nt: TGTGCCAGCAGTGAATCGGGGCAGGGGGATGGCTACACCTTC
cdr3_aa: CASSESGQGDGYTF

clone_size: once
j_call: TRBJ1-1
d_call: -
v_call: TRBV18
cdr3_nt: TGTGCCAGCTCATACGGGGGGAACACTGAAGCTTTCTTT
cdr3_aa: CASSYGGNTEAFF

clone_size: -
j_call: TRBJ2-5
d_call: -
v_call: TRBV7-9
cdr3_nt: TGTGCCAGCAGCCTAAGACAGCTCCAAGAGACCCAGTACTTC
cdr3_aa: CASSLRQLQETQYF

clone_size: -
j_call: TRBJ2-2
d_call: TRBD1
v_call: TRBV4-3
cdr3_nt: TGCGCCAGCAGCCCTCGGACAGGGGGCCCCGGGGAGCTGTTTTTT
cdr3_aa: CASSPRTGGPGELFF

clone_size: -
j_call: TRBJ2-3
d_call: TRBD2
v_call: TRBV5-4
cdr3_nt: TGTGCCAGCAGCTTGTCCCTCACTAGCGGGGGAGGAGATACGCAGTATTTT
cdr3_aa: CASSLSLTSGGGDTQYF

clone_size: once
j_call: TRBJ2-2
d_call: -
v_call: TRBV11-3
cdr3_nt: TGTGCCAGCAGCCCGATCCAGGGGTTTGGGAACACCGGGGAGCTGTTTTTT
cdr3_aa: CASSPIQGFGNTGELFF

clone_size: -
j_call: TRBJ1-3
d_call: -
v_call: TRBV5-3
cdr3_nt: TGTGCCAGAAGCCAGAGACTTGAAAACACCATATATTTT
cdr3_aa: CARSQRLENTIYF

clone_size: -
j_call: TRBJ1-4
d_call: -
v_call: TRBV2
cdr3_nt: TGTGCCAGCACCGGGGGGCTAGCTGGGGAAAAACTGTTTTTT
cdr3_aa: CASTGGLAGEKLFF

clone_size: -
j_call: TRBJ2-1
d_call: -
v_call: TRBV10-3
cdr3_nt: TGTGCCATCTCCTCTAGAGAGGGAGGTGAGCAGTTCTTC
cdr3_aa: CAISSREGGEQFF

clone_size: -
j_call: TRBJ2-1
d_call: -
v_call: TRBV7-2
cdr3_nt: TGTGCCAGCAGCTACTCCGAGTACAATGAGCAGTTCTTC
cdr3_aa: CASSYSEYNEQFF

clone_size: -
j_call: TRBJ1-1
d_call: -
v_call: TRBV11-3
cdr3_nt: TGTGCCAGCAGCTTAGTCTGGGGCTTGGACACTGAAGCTTTCTTT
cdr3_aa: CASSLVWGLDTEAFF

clone_size: -
j_call: TRBJ2-3
d_call: TRBD1
v_call: TRBV6-6
cdr3_nt: TGTGCCAGCAGCCAGGGGGCGCGGGGCGATACGCAGTATTTT
cdr3_aa: CASSQGARGDTQYF

clone_size: -
j_call: TRBJ2-2
d_call: -
v_call: TRBV6-4
cdr3_nt: TGTGCCAGCAGTGCACAGGGTGCCGGGGAGCTGTTTTTT
cdr3_aa: CASSAQGAGELFF

clone_size: -
j_call: TRBJ1-1
d_call: -
v_call: TRBV12-3/TRBV12-4
cdr3_nt: TGTGCCAGCAGTTTAAGAGAGAACACTGAAGCTTTCTTT
cdr3_aa: CASSLRENTEAFF

clone_size: once
j_call: TRBJ1-1
d_call: -
v_call: TRBV9
cdr3_nt: TGTGCCAGCAGCGTAGTAAGAGGAGGGCGGAACACTGAAGCTTTCTTT
cdr3_aa: CASSVVRGGRNTEAFF

clone_size: -
j_call: TRBJ1-1
d_call: TRBD1
v_call: TRBV30
cdr3_nt: TGTGCCTGGACGACAGGGGAAGGCACTGAAGCTTTCTTT
cdr3_aa: CAWTTGEGTEAFF

clone_size: -
j_call: TRBJ1-5
d_call: TRBD1
v_call: TRBV12-5
cdr3_nt: TGTGCTAGTGGTTGGGGGGGACAGGGGAATCAGCCCCAGCATTTT
cdr3_aa: CASGWGGQGNQPQHF

clone_size: -
j_call: TRBJ1-5
d_call: TRBD1
v_call: TRBV19
cdr3_nt: TGTGCCAGTAGTCCTCCTTGGGACAGGGGGGATCAGCCCCAGCATTTT
cdr3_aa: CASSPPWDRGDQPQHF

clone_size: -
j_call: TRBJ1-4
d_call: -
v_call: TRBV6-1
cdr3_nt: TGTGCCAGCAGTGAACAGGCGCTTAATGAAAAACTGTTTTTT
cdr3_aa: CASSEQALNEKLFF

clone_size: -
j_call: TRBJ2-1
d_call: -
v_call: TRBV19
cdr3_nt: TGTGCCAGTAGTATAGGGGGCGGGAAGAAGTTCTTC
cdr3_aa: CASSIGGGKKFF

clone_size: -
j_call: TRBJ2-2
d_call: TRBD2
v_call: TRBV19
cdr3_nt: TGTGCCAGTAGTATACTAGCGGGTGTAACCGGGGAGCTGTTTTTT
cdr3_aa: CASSILAGVTGELFF

clone_size: once
j_call: TRBJ2-5
d_call: -
v_call: TRBV30
cdr3_nt: TGTGCCTGGAGGCAACCCACTACGGCGCGAGAGACCCAGTACTTC
cdr3_aa: CAWRQPTTARETQYF

clone_size: -
j_call: TRBJ2-5
d_call: -
v_call: TRBV5-1
cdr3_nt: TGCGCCACCCGGAGGACAGCCCAAGAGACCCAGTACTTC
cdr3_aa: CATRRTAQETQYF

clone_size: once
j_call: TRBJ1-2
d_call: TRBD1
v_call: TRBV12-5
cdr3_nt: TGTGCTAGTGGTTTCCCCCTTGACAGGGCTGGCTACACCTTC
cdr3_aa: CASGFPLDRAGYTF

clone_size: -
j_call: TRBJ1-6
d_call: -
v_call: TRBV27
cdr3_nt: TGTGCCAGCAGTTCCTCCCACCCGGGGGAGGGCTCACCCCTCCACTTT
cdr3_aa: CASSSSHPGEGSPLHF

clone_size: -
j_call: TRBJ1-4
d_call: -
v_call: TRBV7-8
cdr3_nt: TGTGCCAGCAGCTTTGCGCCTGCCTCAACTAATGAAAAACTGTTTTTT
cdr3_aa: CASSFAPASTNEKLFF

clone_size: once
j_call: TRBJ2-5
d_call: TRBD1
v_call: TRBV9
cdr3_nt: TGTGCCAGCAGCTTAACAGGGGGCGCGGAGACCCAGTACTTC
cdr3_aa: CASSLTGGAETQYF

clone_size: -
j_call: TRBJ1-2
d_call: -
v_call: TRBV6-6
cdr3_nt: TGTGCCAGCAGTTCGACAGCTAACTATGGCTACACCTTC
cdr3_aa: CASSSTANYGYTF

clone_size: -
j_call: TRBJ1-1
d_call: -
v_call: TRBV13
cdr3_nt: TGTGCCAGCAGCTTAGAAGTCAGGGTCCCCGGTGAAGCTTTCTTT
cdr3_aa: CASSLEVRVPGEAFF

clone_size: -
j_call: TRBJ1-2
d_call: -
v_call: TRBV5-1
cdr3_nt: TGCGCCAGCAGCTTGGCCGGCGGGAGTTATGGCTACACCTTC
cdr3_aa: CASSLAGGSYGYTF

clone_size: -
j_call: TRBJ1-5
d_call: -
v_call: TRBV7-2
cdr3_nt: TGTGCCAGCAGCTTAGATAGAACCGGCAATCAGCCCCAGCATTTT
cdr3_aa: CASSLDRTGNQPQHF

clone_size: -
j_call: TRBJ2-1
d_call: TRBD2
v_call: TRBV10-3
cdr3_nt: TGTGCCATCTTGGGACTAGCGGGGGATGAGCAGTTCTTC
cdr3_aa: CAILGLAGDEQFF

clone_size: -
j_call: TRBJ2-3
d_call: -
v_call: TRBV30
cdr3_nt: TGTGCCTGGAGAGACTTTACGCAGTATTTT
cdr3_aa: CAWRDFTQYF

clone_size: -
j_call: TRBJ2-1
d_call: -
v_call: TRBV5-5
cdr3_nt: TGTGCCAGCAGCTTGAGCGTCGGCTCCTGGAGCAATGAGCAGTTCTTC
cdr3_aa: CASSLSVGSWSNEQFF

clone_size: once
j_call: TRBJ1-6
d_call: -
v_call: TRBV27
cdr3_nt: TGTGCCAGCAATACGGGCGGGAGCTCCTATAATTCACCCCTCCACTTT
cdr3_aa: CASNTGGSSYNSPLHF

clone_size: -
j_call: TRBJ1-5
d_call: -
v_call: TRBV24-1
cdr3_nt: TGTGCCACCAGTGGTAGGAGTCATCAGCCCCAGCATTTT
cdr3_aa: CATSGRSHQPQHF

clone_size: -
j_call: TRBJ1-1
d_call: TRBD1
v_call: TRBV27
cdr3_nt: TGTGCCAGCAGTTTGGCCCCAGGGGGCACTGAAGCTTTCTTT
cdr3_aa: CASSLAPGGTEAFF

clone_size: -
j_call: TRBJ1-6
d_call: -
v_call: TRBV2
cdr3_nt: TGTGCCAGCAGTGAAGCCTGGTCAGATTCACCCCTCCACTTT
cdr3_aa: CASSEAWSDSPLHF